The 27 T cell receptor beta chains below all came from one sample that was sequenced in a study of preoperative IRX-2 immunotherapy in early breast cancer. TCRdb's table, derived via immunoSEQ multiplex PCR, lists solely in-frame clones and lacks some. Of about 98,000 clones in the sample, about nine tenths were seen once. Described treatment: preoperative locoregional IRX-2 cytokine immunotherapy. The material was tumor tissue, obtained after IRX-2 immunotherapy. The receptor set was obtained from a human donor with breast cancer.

This CDR3 reads CASSLNGGVGNTIYF. The CDR3 DNA reads TGCGCCAGCAGCTTGAATGGGGGAGTTGGAAACACCATATATTTT. V and J are TRBV5-1 and TRBJ1-3, with D perhaps TRBD1 (5 bases). Trimming removed 1 base from V and 3 bases from J, with 11 bases in between. This CDR3 comprises 15 residues. Germline V gene lookup returns CDR1 SGHRS and CDR2 YFSETQ.

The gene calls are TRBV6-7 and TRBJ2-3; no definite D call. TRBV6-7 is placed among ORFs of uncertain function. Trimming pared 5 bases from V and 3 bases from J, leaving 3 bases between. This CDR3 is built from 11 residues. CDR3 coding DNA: TGTGCCAGCAGTCGGACAGATACGCAGTATTTT. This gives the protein CASSRTDTQYF.

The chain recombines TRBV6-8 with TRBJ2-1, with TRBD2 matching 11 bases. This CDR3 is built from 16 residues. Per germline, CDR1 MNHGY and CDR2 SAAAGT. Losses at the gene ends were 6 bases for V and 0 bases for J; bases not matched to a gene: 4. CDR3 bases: TGTGCCAGCAGCCTAGGACTAGCGGGCTCCTACAATGAGCAGTTCTTC. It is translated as CASSLGLAGSYNEQFF.

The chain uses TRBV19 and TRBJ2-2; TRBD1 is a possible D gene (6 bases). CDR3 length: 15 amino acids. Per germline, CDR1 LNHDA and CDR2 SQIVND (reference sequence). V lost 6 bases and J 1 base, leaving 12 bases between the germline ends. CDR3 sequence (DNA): TGTGCCAGTAGGAACAGGGAGTTGAACACCGGGGAGCTGTTTTTT. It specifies CASRNRELNTGELFF.

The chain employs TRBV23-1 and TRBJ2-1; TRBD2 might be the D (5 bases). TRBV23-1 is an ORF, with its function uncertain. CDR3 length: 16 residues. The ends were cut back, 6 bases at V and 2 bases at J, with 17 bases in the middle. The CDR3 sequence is CASSPRPSLTYNEQFF. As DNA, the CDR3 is TGCGCCAGCAGCCCCCGACCTAGCCTAACCTACAATGAGCAGTTCTTC.

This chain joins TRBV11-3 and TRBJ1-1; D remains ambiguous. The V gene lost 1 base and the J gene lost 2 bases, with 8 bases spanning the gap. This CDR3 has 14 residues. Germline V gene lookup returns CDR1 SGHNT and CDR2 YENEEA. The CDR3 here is CASSLGSGNTEAFF. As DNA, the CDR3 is TGTGCCAGCAGCTTAGGCTCGGGCAACACTGAAGCTTTCTTT.

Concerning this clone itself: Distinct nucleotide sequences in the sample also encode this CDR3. CDR3 sequence (DNA): TGTGCCAGTAGTATAGGGACAGGGCAAGGCTACGAGCAGTACTTC. Encoded protein: CASSIGTGQGYEQYF. V is TRBV19 and J is TRBJ2-7, with 8 bases lining up with TRBD1. The CDR3 covers 15 residues. The germline V gene has CDR1 LNHDA and CDR2 SQIVND (reference sequence). V was pared by 1 base and J by 3 bases, with 5 bases of the junction left unmatched.

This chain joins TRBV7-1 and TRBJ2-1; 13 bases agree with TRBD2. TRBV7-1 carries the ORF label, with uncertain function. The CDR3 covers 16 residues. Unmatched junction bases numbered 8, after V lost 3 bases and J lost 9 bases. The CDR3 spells CASSSPGLAGVSEQFF. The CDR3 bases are TGTGCCAGCAGCTCTCCCGGACTAGCGGGAGTTTCTGAGCAGTTCTTC.

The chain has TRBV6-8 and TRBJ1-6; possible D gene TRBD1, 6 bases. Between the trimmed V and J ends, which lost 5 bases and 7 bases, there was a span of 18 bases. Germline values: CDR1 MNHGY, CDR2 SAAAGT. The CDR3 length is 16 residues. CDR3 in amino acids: CASSTRFDRSNSPLHF. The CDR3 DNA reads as TGTGCCAGCAGTACCAGGTTCGACAGGTCCAATTCACCCCTCCACTTT.

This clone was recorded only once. DNA for the CDR3: TGTGCCAGCAGCTCCCGGGACAGGGGGTACAATGAGCAGTTCTTC. This gives the protein CASSSRDRGYNEQFF. The rearrangement links TRBV11-3 to TRBJ2-1, with 11 bases aligning to TRBD1. Germline V gene lookup returns CDR1 SGHNT and CDR2 YENEEA. The CDR3 has 15 residues. V shed 4 bases, J shed 4 bases, and the junction held 3 bases outside the gene matches. Combining the CDR3 with reference TRBV11-3 and TRBJ2-1 gives the whole variable domain EAGVVQSPRYKIIEKKQPVAFWCNPISGHNTLYWYLQNLGQGPELLIRYENEEAVDDSQLPKDRFSAERLKGVDSTLKIQPAELGDSAVYLCASSSRDRGYNEQFFGPGTRLTVL.

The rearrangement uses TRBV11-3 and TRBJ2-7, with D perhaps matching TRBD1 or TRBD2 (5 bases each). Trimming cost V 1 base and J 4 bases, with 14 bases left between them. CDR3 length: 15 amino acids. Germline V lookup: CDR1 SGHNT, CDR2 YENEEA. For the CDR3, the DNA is TGTGCCAGCAGCTTAGTAGTCGGGACGGGGTACGAGCAGTACTTC. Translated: CASSLVVGTGYEQYF.

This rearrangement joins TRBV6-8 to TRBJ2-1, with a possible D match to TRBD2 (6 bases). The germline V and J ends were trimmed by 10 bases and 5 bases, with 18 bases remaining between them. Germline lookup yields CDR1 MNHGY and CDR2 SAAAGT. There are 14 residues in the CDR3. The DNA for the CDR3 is TGTGCCATCAGCGGCCCCGGCGGGGACAATGAGCAGTTCTTC. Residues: CAISGPGGDNEQFF.

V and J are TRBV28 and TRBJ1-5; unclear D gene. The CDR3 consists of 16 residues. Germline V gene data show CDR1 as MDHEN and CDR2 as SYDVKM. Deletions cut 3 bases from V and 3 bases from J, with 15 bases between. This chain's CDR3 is CASSLPSGDFNQPQHF. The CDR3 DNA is TGTGCCAGCAGTTTGCCTTCCGGGGATTTCAATCAGCCCCAGCATTTT.

Here the CDR3 reads CASSYGGKAGELFF. The CDR3 DNA reads TGCGCCAGCAGCTACGGGGGAAAGGCCGGGGAGCTGTTTTTT. The rearrangement uses TRBV5-1 and TRBJ2-2; the D gene is possibly TRBD2 (6 bases). CDR1 and CDR2 from the germline V gene are SGHRS and YFSETQ. This CDR3 comprises 14 residues. V was shortened by 3 bases and J by 6 bases, with 12 bases between the two germline ends.

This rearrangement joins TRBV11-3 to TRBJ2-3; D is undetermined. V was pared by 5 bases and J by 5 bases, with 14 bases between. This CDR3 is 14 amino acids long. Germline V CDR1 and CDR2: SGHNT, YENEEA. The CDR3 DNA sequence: TGTGCCAGCAGCCGACCAACTGGGGTAGATACGCAGTATTTT. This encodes CASSRPTGVDTQYF.

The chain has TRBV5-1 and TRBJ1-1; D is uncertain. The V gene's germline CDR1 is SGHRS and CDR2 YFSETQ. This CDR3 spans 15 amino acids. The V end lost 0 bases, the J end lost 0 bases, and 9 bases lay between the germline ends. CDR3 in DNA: TGCGCCAGCAGCTTGGGCTCGCAGATGAACACTGAAGCTTTCTTT. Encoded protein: CASSLGSQMNTEAFF.

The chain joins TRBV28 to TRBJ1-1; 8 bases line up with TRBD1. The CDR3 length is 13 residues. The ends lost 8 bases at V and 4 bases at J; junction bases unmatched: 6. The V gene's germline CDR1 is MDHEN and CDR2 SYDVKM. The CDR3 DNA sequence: TGTGCCAGCGACAGGGGATTTAGCACTGAAGCTTTCTTT. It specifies CASDRGFSTEAFF.

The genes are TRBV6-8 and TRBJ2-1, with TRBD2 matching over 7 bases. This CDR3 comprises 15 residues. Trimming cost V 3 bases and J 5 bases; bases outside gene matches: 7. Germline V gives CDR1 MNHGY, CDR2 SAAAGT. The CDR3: CASSYGASGHNEQFF. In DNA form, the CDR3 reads TGTGCCAGCAGTTATGGGGCTAGCGGTCACAATGAGCAGTTCTTC.

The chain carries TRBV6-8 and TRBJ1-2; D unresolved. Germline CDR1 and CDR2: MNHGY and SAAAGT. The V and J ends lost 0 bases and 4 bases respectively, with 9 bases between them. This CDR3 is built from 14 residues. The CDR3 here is CASSYSSRFYGYTF. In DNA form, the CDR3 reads TGTGCCAGCAGTTACTCGTCACGGTTCTATGGCTACACCTTC.

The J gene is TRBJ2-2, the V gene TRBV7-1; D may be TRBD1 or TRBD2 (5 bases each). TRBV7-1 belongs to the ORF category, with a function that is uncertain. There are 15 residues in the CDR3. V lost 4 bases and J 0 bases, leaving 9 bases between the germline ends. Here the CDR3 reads CASSLEGTNTGELFF. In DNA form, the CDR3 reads TGTGCCAGCAGCTTAGAGGGGACGAACACCGGGGAGCTGTTTTTT.

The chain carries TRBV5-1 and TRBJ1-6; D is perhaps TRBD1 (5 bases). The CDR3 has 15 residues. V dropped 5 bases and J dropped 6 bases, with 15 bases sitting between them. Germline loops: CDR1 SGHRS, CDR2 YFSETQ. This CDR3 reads CASRSPGRTNSPLHF. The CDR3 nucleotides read TGCGCCAGCAGATCACCGGGACGGACTAATTCACCCCTCCACTTT.

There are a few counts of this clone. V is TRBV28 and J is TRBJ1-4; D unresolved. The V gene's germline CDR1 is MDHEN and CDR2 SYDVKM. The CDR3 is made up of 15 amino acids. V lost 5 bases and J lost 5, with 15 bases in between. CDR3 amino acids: CASSPRTPRNEKLFF. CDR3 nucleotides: TGTGCCAGCAGTCCCCGGACTCCTAGAAATGAAAAACTGTTTTTT.

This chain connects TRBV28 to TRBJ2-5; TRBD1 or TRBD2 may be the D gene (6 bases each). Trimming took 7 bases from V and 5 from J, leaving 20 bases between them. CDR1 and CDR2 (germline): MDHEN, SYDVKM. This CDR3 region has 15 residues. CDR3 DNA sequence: TGTGCCAGCACCATTGCAGGGGCGGGAAAGGAGACCCAGTACTTC. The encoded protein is CASTIAGAGKETQYF.

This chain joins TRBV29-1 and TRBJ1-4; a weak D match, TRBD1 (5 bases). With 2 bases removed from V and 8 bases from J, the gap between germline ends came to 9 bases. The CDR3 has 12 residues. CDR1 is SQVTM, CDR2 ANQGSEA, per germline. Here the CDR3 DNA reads TGCAGCGTTGAACGGGGGTCCGAAAAACTGTTTTTT. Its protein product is CSVERGSEKLFF. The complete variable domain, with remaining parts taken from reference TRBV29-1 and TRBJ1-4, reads SAVISQKPSRDICQRGTSLTIQCQVDSQVTMMFWYRQQPGQSLTLIATANQGSEATYESGFVIDKFPISRPNLTFSTLTVSNMSPEDSSIYLCSVERGSEKLFFGSGTQLSVL.

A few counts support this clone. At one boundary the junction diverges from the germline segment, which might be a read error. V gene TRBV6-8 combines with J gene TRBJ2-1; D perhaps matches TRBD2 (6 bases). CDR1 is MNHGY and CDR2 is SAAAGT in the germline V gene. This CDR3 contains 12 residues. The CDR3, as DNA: TGTGCCATCAGTGGGACTTCAGATGAGCAGTTCTTC. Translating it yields CAISGTSDEQFF.

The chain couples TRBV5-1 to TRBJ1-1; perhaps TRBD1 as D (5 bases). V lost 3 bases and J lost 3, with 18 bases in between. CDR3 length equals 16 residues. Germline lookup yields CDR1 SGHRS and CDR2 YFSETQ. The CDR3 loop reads CASSSAETARDTEAFF. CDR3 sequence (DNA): TGCGCCAGCAGCTCGGCCGAGACAGCACGGGACACTGAAGCTTTCTTT.

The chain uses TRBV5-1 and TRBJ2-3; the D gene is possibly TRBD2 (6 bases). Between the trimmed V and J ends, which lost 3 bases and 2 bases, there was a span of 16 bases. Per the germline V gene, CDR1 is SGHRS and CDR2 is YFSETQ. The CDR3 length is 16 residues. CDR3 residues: CASSWRTGEDTDTQYF. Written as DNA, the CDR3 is TGCGCCAGCAGCTGGAGGACGGGGGAGGACACAGATACGCAGTATTTT.